A single sample is the source of the 29 T cell receptor beta chains below, sequenced in a study of cytomegalovirus exposure and HLA in healthy donors. The primer mix had 60 Vbeta and 13 Jbeta primers. The repertoire was sequenced with immunoSEQ multiplex PCR; TCRdb's copy has only in-frame clones and lacks some. Of about 120,000 clones listed, 83% were seen once; the top ten hold 3.6%. The sequenced material came from PBMCs. The receptor source for this set is a woman in her 40s in good health and CMV-seropositive.

This clone came up a few times. As DNA, the CDR3 is TGTGCCAGCAGCCCCAGGGGCCGGATCATCAATGAGCAGTTCTTC. Protein product: CASSPRGRIINEQFF. This rearrangement joins TRBV5-6 to TRBJ2-1; TRBD1 might be the D (6 bases). CDR3 size: 15 residues. Per the germline V gene, CDR1 is SGHDT and CDR2 is YYEEEE. V was pared by 4 bases and J by 6 bases, with 17 bases between.

The chain has TRBV7-2 and TRBJ2-5; 9 nucleotides agree with TRBD2. Near its end, the DNA agrees better with TRBJ2-7, so the J call may be wrong. The germline V gene encodes CDR1 SGHTA and CDR2 FQGNSA. The CDR3 is 16 amino acids. CDR3 region: CASSLGSASGKYEQYF. Written as DNA, the CDR3 is TGTGCCAGCAGCTTAGGGTCGGCTAGCGGGAAGTACGAGCAGTACTTC.

This chain's CDR3 is CASSDEGTGGFNEQFF. The CDR3 DNA reads TGTGCCAGCAGTGACGAAGGGACAGGGGGCTTCAATGAGCAGTTCTTC. The J gene is TRBJ2-1, the V gene TRBV6-4, with 12 bases that match TRBD1. V dropped 2 bases and J dropped 6; count of bases not matched to a gene: 5. There are 16 residues in the CDR3. Germline-derived CDR1 and CDR2 are MRHNA and SNTAGT.

This clone appeared a single time. This chain joins TRBV30 and TRBJ1-4; D gene ambiguous. The germline CDR1 and CDR2 sequences are GTSNPN and SVGIG (reference sequence). The CDR3 extends over 12 amino acids. V gave up 2 bases and J gave up 8 bases, with 9 bases separating them. The CDR3 protein is CAWSSGREKLFF. Written as DNA, the CDR3 is TGTGCCTGGAGTTCCGGGAGAGAAAAACTGTTTTTT.

The gene calls are TRBV6-1 and TRBJ2-3; D remains unclear. This CDR3 has 13 residues. Trimming shortened V by 1 base and J by 1 base, and 3 bases separated the two germline ends. The germline CDR1 and CDR2 sequences are MNHNS and SASEGT. Here the CDR3 DNA reads TGTGCCAGCAGTGAAGTCGGCACAGATACGCAGTATTTT. Encoded protein: CASSEVGTDTQYF.

The chain couples TRBV2 to TRBJ2-2; TRBD2 agrees at 12 bases. Per germline, CDR1 SNHLY and CDR2 FYNNEI. The CDR3 spans 17 residues. V shed 4 bases and J 0 bases; nucleotides not matched to a gene: 3. As DNA, the CDR3 is TGTGCCAGCAGTGGGACTAGCGGGACGCCGAACACCGGGGAGCTGTTTTTT. As protein: CASSGTSGTPNTGELFF.

This clone has more than one count but fewer than ten. This sample also contains other DNA sequences that code for the same CDR3. The V call is TRBV19, the J call TRBJ2-5; 7 bases map to TRBD2. The CDR3 totals 13 residues. The trim removed 1 base at V and 4 bases at J, leaving 0 bases unmatched. From germline, CDR1 is LNHDA and CDR2 SQIVND (reference sequence). The CDR3 DNA reads as TGTGCCAGTAGTATAGCGGGGGGAGAGACCCAGTACTTC. Protein sequence: CASSIAGGETQYF.

The rearrangement links TRBV7-9 to TRBJ2-2; D is unresolved. The CDR3 spans 16 residues. Trimming stripped 2 bases from V and 6 bases from J, with 16 bases between. In germline, CDR1 is SEHNR, CDR2 FQNEAQ (reference sequence). The CDR3 sequence is CASSLPGRSSAGELFF. The CDR3 DNA follows: TGTGCCAGCAGCTTACCCGGCAGGTCGAGTGCCGGGGAGCTGTTTTTT.

This clone was found a few times. V is TRBV25-1 and J is TRBJ1-1, with a tentative D call TRBD1 (5 bases). V dropped 3 bases and J dropped 8 bases, with 13 bases sitting between them. Per germline, CDR1 MGHDK and CDR2 SYGVNS. This CDR3 spans 13 amino acids. CDR3 nucleotides: TGTGCCAGCAGTGACCCCGGGGGGAGGGAAGCTTTCTTT. Its translation: CASSDPGGREAFF.

The chain uses TRBV10-1 and TRBJ2-5; weak D call: TRBD2 (6 bases). The V end lost 1 base, the J end lost 1 base, and 16 bases lay between the germline ends. CDR3 length: 17 residues. The germline gives CDR1 WNHNN, CDR2 SYGVQD (reference sequence). The CDR3 DNA reads TGCGCCAGCAGTGAGTGGTCCCTCGGGGGACCCCAAGAGACCCAGTACTTC. Protein product: CASSEWSLGGPQETQYF.

The rearrangement joins TRBV18 to TRBJ1-4; no reliable D call. V was pared by 4 bases and J by 2 bases, with 8 bases between. This CDR3 has 14 residues. Germline CDR1 reads KGHSH; CDR2 reads LQKENI. CDR3 nucleotide sequence: TGTGCCAGCTCACAGGAGGGCACTAATGAAAAACTGTTTTTT. It translates to CASSQEGTNEKLFF.

This clone came up a few times. The gene calls are TRBV13 and TRBJ2-2, with TRBD2 as a possible D gene (6 bases). V was trimmed by 5 bases and J by 5 bases, leaving 18 bases between them. Germline-derived CDR1 and CDR2 are PRHDT and FYEKMQ (reference sequence). The CDR3 is 16 residues long. This CDR3 reads CASSTGQRGFTGELFF. DNA of the CDR3: TGTGCCAGCAGCACTGGACAACGGGGGTTTACCGGGGAGCTGTTTTTT.

This clone was detected only once. V usage is TRBV5-6 and J usage is TRBJ1-2; 9 bases agree with TRBD1. J lost 8 bases, V lost 3 bases, and 14 bases had no gene match. CDR1 and CDR2 from the germline V gene are SGHDT and YYEEEE. The length of the CDR3 is 16 residues. CDR3 in DNA: TGTGCCAGCAGCTCGGGGGACAGGGTCTATCCGGGGGGCTACACCTTC. Its protein is CASSSGDRVYPGGYTF.

This chain joins TRBV4-3 and TRBJ2-2; a possible D gene is TRBD2 (5 bases). The CDR3 sequence is 15 residues long. Germline-derived CDR1 and CDR2 are LGHNA and YSLEER. V lost 4 bases and J 0 bases, leaving 9 bases between the germline ends. The CDR3 coding sequence is TGCGCCAGCAGCCTGTTCGGGACGAACACCGGGGAGCTGTTTTTT. It specifies CASSLFGTNTGELFF.

The chain's CDR3 is CASSPVEGHYNSPLHF. DNA of the CDR3: TGTGCCAGCAGCCCAGTGGAGGGGCACTATAATTCACCCCTCCACTTT. V and J are TRBV5-6 and TRBJ1-6; D might be TRBD1 (5 bases). The CDR3 spans 16 residues. Germline V gene sequence: CDR1 SGHDT, CDR2 YYEEEE. Trimming took 4 bases from V and 3 from J, leaving 14 bases between them.

This clone appeared a few times. The V and J genes are TRBV5-8 and TRBJ1-2; TRBD1 is a possible D gene (6 bases). Germline V CDR1 and CDR2: SGHTS, YDEGEE. This CDR3 has 15 residues. V lost 0 bases and J lost 7, with 16 bases in between. CDR3 bases: TGTGCCAGCAGCTTGGGTGGACAGTCTTCTCGTGGCTACACCTTC. Its translation: CASSLGGQSSRGYTF. The full variable domain, with the rest looked up from reference TRBV5-8 and TRBJ1-2, is EAGVTQSPTHLIKTRGQQATLRCSPISGHTSVYWYQQALGLGLQFLLWYDEGEERNRGNFPPRFSGRQFPNYSSELNVNALELEDSALYLCASSLGGQSSRGYTFGSGTRLTVV.

This sequence joins TRBV2 and TRBJ2-3; tentative D call: TRBD1 (6 bases). V lost 1 base, J lost 1 base, and 9 bases lay in between. Germline V gives CDR1 SNHLY, CDR2 FYNNEI. The CDR3 sequence is 15 residues long. This CDR3 reads CASSEGRGGTDTQYF. CDR3 coding DNA: TGTGCCAGCAGTGAAGGCAGGGGAGGCACAGATACGCAGTATTTT.

This clone appeared a single time. This chain joins TRBV29-1 and TRBJ2-2, with 7 bases aligning to TRBD1. V dropped 0 bases and J dropped 4; count of bases not matched to a gene: 17. Germline lookup yields CDR1 SQVTM and CDR2 ANQGSEA. This CDR3 has 19 residues. The CDR3 protein is CSVEDRGGTEDSGTGELFF. CDR3 bases: TGCAGCGTTGAAGATCGGGGTGGGACAGAGGATTCGGGCACCGGGGAGCTGTTTTTT.

This chain joins TRBV5-1 and TRBJ1-4; 10 bases fit TRBD1. Per the germline V gene, CDR1 is SGHRS and CDR2 is YFSETQ. V lost 8 bases and J lost 9; bases outside the gene matches: 10. The CDR3 runs to 14 residues. CDR3 in DNA: TGCGCCAGTTCTGACCGGGACAGGGGACAAAAACTGTTTTTT. Translated, it gives CASSDRDRGQKLFF.

V and J are TRBV6-1 and TRBJ2-3; TRBD2 matches 10 bases. With V trimmed by 3 bases and J by 3 bases, 9 bases remained unmatched. Germline V CDR1 and CDR2: MNHNS, SASEGT. This CDR3 comprises 17 residues. DNA for the CDR3: TGTGCCAGCAGTGATCTAGCGGGAGTGGTCGCTACAGATACGCAGTATTTT. It is translated as CASSDLAGVVATDTQYF.

The chain has TRBV11-2 and TRBJ2-7; 8 positions agree with TRBD2. J was trimmed by 2 bases and V by 10 bases; bases with no gene match: 22. The germline CDR1 and CDR2 sequences are SGHAT and FQNNGV. This CDR3 has 18 amino acids. This CDR3 reads CATLPSGTYGGEAYEQYF. DNA of the CDR3: TGTGCCACCCTACCCTCCGGGACCTACGGGGGGGAGGCCTACGAGCAGTACTTC.

The CDR3 sequence is CASSRATRDSWNTEAFF. The CDR3, as DNA: TGTGCCAGCAGCCGGGCCACCCGGGACAGCTGGAACACTGAAGCTTTCTTT. The chain joins TRBV11-1 to TRBJ1-1; 7 bases align to TRBD1. V shed 5 bases and J 1 base; nucleotides not matched to a gene: 13. The CDR3 contains 17 residues. Germline loops: CDR1 SGHAT, CDR2 FQDESV (reference sequence).

This chain joins TRBV2 and TRBJ2-1; 7 bases line up with TRBD2. The germline CDR1 and CDR2 sequences are SNHLY and FYNNEI. The CDR3 has 14 amino acids. V was clipped by 6 bases and J by 4 bases; unmatched bases: 6. The CDR3 sequence: CASSREAGYNEQFF. The CDR3 bases are TGTGCCAGCAGCCGAGAAGCGGGGTACAATGAGCAGTTCTTC.

This chain connects TRBV5-8 to TRBJ2-7; 7 bases line up with TRBD1. The CDR3 consists of 16 residues. The ends lost 4 bases at V and 3 bases at J; junction bases unmatched: 13. Germline V lookup: CDR1 SGHTS, CDR2 YDEGEE. The CDR3 bases are TGTGCCAGCAGCGGGGGCTGGAAGGGGGCAGTCTACGAGCAGTACTTC. It specifies CASSGGWKGAVYEQYF.

The rearrangement uses TRBV7-9 and TRBJ2-1; TRBD2 might be the D (6 bases). Germline V lookup: CDR1 SEHNR, CDR2 FQNEAQ (reference sequence). The CDR3 loop spans 19 amino acids. Trimming stripped 1 base from V and 2 bases from J, with 21 bases between. The CDR3 protein is CASSLVRLAIWTTYNEQFF. CDR3 in DNA: TGTGCCAGCAGCTTAGTAAGGCTAGCGATCTGGACAACCTACAATGAGCAGTTCTTC.

This chain connects TRBV28 to TRBJ2-6; D may be TRBD2 (5 bases). Trimming removed 2 bases at V and 3 bases at J, with 8 bases between. The CDR3 has 15 residues. CDR1 is MDHEN and CDR2 is SYDVKM in the germline V gene. The CDR3 spells CASSLGRLGANVLTF. The CDR3 DNA is TGTGCCAGCAGTTTAGGGAGACTTGGGGCCAACGTCCTGACTTTC.

The rearrangement uses TRBV6-5 and TRBJ2-7; D might be TRBD1 (5 bases). The V gene lost 5 bases and the J gene lost 3 bases, with 11 bases spanning the gap. The CDR3 runs to 13 residues. The germline CDR1 and CDR2 sequences are MNHEY and SVGAGI. CDR3 loop: CASSRRVDYEQYF. The CDR3 DNA sequence: TGTGCCAGCAGTCGCAGGGTAGACTACGAGCAGTACTTC.

This chain uses TRBV6-1 with TRBJ2-5; tentative D call: TRBD1 (5 bases). The germline CDR1 and CDR2 sequences are MNHNS and SASEGT. This CDR3 region has 13 residues. The V end lost 4 bases, the J end lost 1 base, and 7 bases lay between the germline ends. This CDR3 is CASSGRVQETQYF. CDR3 coding DNA: TGTGCCAGCAGTGGCAGGGTCCAAGAGACCCAGTACTTC.

This clone was observed a few times. The CDR3 sequence is CASSDRETDTQYF. As DNA, the CDR3 is TGTGCCAGCAGTGACCGGGAGACAGATACGCAGTATTTT. This chain connects TRBV6-6 to TRBJ2-3; a possible D gene is TRBD2 (6 bases). Germline assignment: CDR1 MNHNY and CDR2 SVGAGI (reference sequence). Trimming cost V 5 bases and J 3 bases, with 9 bases left between them. This CDR3 is 13 amino acids long.